The rows below give T cell receptor beta chains drawn from one sample of a study of blood T cell repertoires in COVID-19. Sequenced by immunoSEQ multiplex PCR; TCRdb stores in-frame clones only, minus some. The sample consists of about 350,000 clones, more than 70% of them appearing once. Sequencing used PBMCs or T cells enriched from blood (not recorded which). Source of these receptors: a woman in her 30s who had been exposed to COVID-19. The CDR3 runs from the conserved cysteine through the conserved F or W. A D gene is named only where the DNA matches it firmly. Clone size appears in some rows only: once, few, many, or a class for an expanded clone.

D	V	size	J	CDR3	DNA
-	TRBV6-5	-	TRBJ1-4	CASSYLGATNEKLFF	TGTGCCAGCAGTTACTTAGGGGCAACTAATGAAAAACTGTTTTTT
-	TRBV4-1	few	TRBJ2-5	CASSQDNGFFETQYF	TGCGCCAGCAGCCAAGATAACGGGTTCTTCGAGACCCAGTACTTC
-	TRBV19	-	TRBJ2-1	CASSILPLELSSYNEQFF	TGTGCCAGTAGTATTCTTCCGCTAGAACTAAGCTCCTACAATGAGCAGTTCTTC
TRBD2	TRBV6-5	-	TRBJ2-5	CASSSFDRGGETQYF	TGTGCCAGCAGTTCCTTCGATCGGGGGGGAGAGACCCAGTACTTC
TRBD1	TRBV6-5	-	TRBJ1-2	CASSYGQGAGYTF	TGTGCCAGCAGTTACGGACAGGGGGCCGGCTACACCTTC
-	TRBV7-9	once	TRBJ1-1	CASSLMIGDTEAFF	TGTGCCAGCAGCTTAATGATAGGGGACACTGAAGCTTTCTTT
TRBD1	TRBV6-5	-	TRBJ2-7	CASALRQGSTYEQYF	TGTGCCAGCGCACTCCGACAGGGGAGTACCTACGAGCAGTACTTC
-	TRBV6-5	-	TRBJ2-2	CASSSAGIAVGELFF	TGTGCCAGCAGTTCCGCAGGGATTGCGGTCGGGGAGCTGTTTTTT
-	TRBV28	-	TRBJ2-3	CASSFLASSTDTQYF	TGTGCCAGCAGTTTTCTAGCGTCTAGCACAGATACGCAGTATTTT
-	TRBV12-3/TRBV12-4	-	TRBJ1-5	CASSLAPGQPQHF	TGTGCCAGCAGTTTAGCCCCGGGGCAGCCCCAGCATTTT
-	TRBV6-5	-	TRBJ1-1	CASSYLDRMNTEAFF	TGTGCCAGCAGTTACCTGGACAGAATGAACACTGAAGCTTTCTTT
-	TRBV2	-	TRBJ1-5	CASSAGVQPQHF	TGTGCCAGCTCAGCAGGGGTTCAGCCCCAGCATTTT
TRBD2	TRBV7-9	once	TRBJ2-1	CASRHSVTSGNEQFF	TGTGCCAGCAGACATAGTGTGACTAGCGGGAATGAGCAGTTCTTC
-	TRBV30	-	TRBJ2-5	CAWSVYRGLETQYF	TGTGCCTGGAGTGTTTATCGGGGTCTAGAGACCCAGTACTTC
-	TRBV30	few	TRBJ1-2	CASLVDYGYTF	TGTGCCTCACTGGTTGACTATGGCTACACCTTC
TRBD1	TRBV6-5	-	TRBJ1-4	CASSYSNRGLNEKLFF	TGTGCCAGCAGTTACTCCAACAGGGGGCTTAATGAAAAACTGTTTTTT
-	TRBV11-1	-	TRBJ2-7	CASSSGVYEQYF	TGTGCCAGCAGCTCCGGAGTCTACGAGCAGTACTTC
TRBD1	TRBV7-8	-	TRBJ1-2	CASSQPDRGLYGYTF	TGTGCCAGCAGCCAGCCCGACAGGGGGCTATATGGCTACACCTTC
-	TRBV9	-	TRBJ2-3	CASSVSAEADTQYF	TGTGCCAGCAGCGTAAGCGCGGAGGCAGATACGCAGTATTTT
-	TRBV6-5	-	TRBJ2-7	CASSTQSEQYF	TGTGCCAGCAGTACACAGTCCGAGCAGTACTTC
TRBD2	TRBV10-3	once	TRBJ2-3	CAISGAGRTDTQYF	TGTGCCATCAGTGGAGCGGGACGCACAGATACGCAGTATTTT
-	TRBV12-5	-	TRBJ1-5	CASGLWDINQPQHF	TGTGCTAGTGGTTTGTGGGACATCAATCAGCCCCAGCATTTT
-	TRBV18	-	TRBJ1-2	CASSPMFGGETGISYGYTF	TGTGCCAGCTCACCAATGTTTGGTGGTGAAACGGGGATTTCCTATGGCTACACCTTC
TRBD1	TRBV7-7	few	TRBJ2-5	CASSFAGGETQYF	TGTGCTAGCAGCTTCGCAGGGGGAGAGACCCAGTACTTC
-	TRBV25-1	-	TRBJ1-1	CASSVETGEAFF	TGTGCCAGCAGTGTAGAAACGGGAGAAGCTTTCTTT
-	TRBV11-2	once	TRBJ2-3	CASSLSGSDTQYF	TGTGCCAGCAGCTTAAGCGGTTCGGATACGCAGTATTTT
-	TRBV18	-	TRBJ1-5	CASSPPTTGKYNQPQHF	TGTGCCAGCTCACCACCGACTACAGGGAAATACAATCAGCCCCAGCATTTT
TRBD1	TRBV9	-	TRBJ2-7	CASSGTGTGTYEQYF	TGTGCCAGCAGCGGCACCGGGACAGGAACTTACGAGCAGTACTTC
-	TRBV28	few	TRBJ2-7	CASSSPRGGSYEQYF	TGTGCCAGCAGCTCCCCCAGAGGGGGCTCCTACGAGCAGTACTTC
TRBD1	TRBV11-3	few	TRBJ1-1	CASSAGQGITEAFF	TGTGCCAGCAGCGCCGGACAGGGGATAACTGAAGCTTTCTTT
-	TRBV14	-	TRBJ1-1	CASSQVRVFGKNTEAFF	TGTGCCAGCAGCCAAGTGAGAGTTTTCGGGAAAAACACTGAAGCTTTCTTT
TRBD1	TRBV5-1	-	TRBJ1-1	CASSLSGTGVNTEAFF	TGCGCCAGCAGCTTGTCCGGGACAGGGGTGAACACTGAAGCTTTCTTT
TRBD1	TRBV19	-	TRBJ1-5	CASSMSQGYNQPQHF	TGTGCCAGTAGTATGTCACAGGGGTACAATCAGCCCCAGCATTTT
-	TRBV30	-	TRBJ1-1	CAWAGHLNTEAFF	TGTGCCTGGGCGGGACACCTGAACACTGAAGCTTTCTTT
-	TRBV18	few	TRBJ1-2	CASSPKAGFYGYTF	TGTGCCAGCTCACCAAAGGCAGGTTTCTATGGCTACACCTTC
TRBD2	TRBV9	-	TRBJ2-1	CASSVLDVWGTSGRRNEQFF	TGTGCCAGCAGCGTCCTAGACGTGTGGGGGACTAGCGGGAGGAGGAATGAGCAGTTCTTC
TRBD2	TRBV7-7	-	TRBJ2-2	CASSLAGVGGSGTGELFF	TGTGCCAGCAGCTTAGCGGGTGTCGGCGGGAGCGGCACCGGGGAGCTGTTTTTT
TRBD1	TRBV28	-	TRBJ1-5	CASSPALQGADQPQHF	TGTGCCAGCAGTCCGGCCCTACAGGGGGCAGATCAGCCCCAGCATTTT
TRBD2	TRBV9	once	TRBJ2-1	CASATKGLPYNEQFF	TGTGCCAGTGCTACCAAGGGACTACCCTACAATGAGCAGTTCTTC
TRBD1	TRBV29-1	-	TRBJ2-2	CSVESRQGNTGELFF	TGCAGCGTTGAATCCAGACAGGGGAACACCGGGGAGCTGTTTTTT
TRBD1	TRBV19	-	TRBJ2-5	CASSIVGTGRGETQYF	TGTGCCAGTAGTATCGTCGGGACAGGGAGAGGGGAGACCCAGTACTTC
TRBD1	TRBV15	-	TRBJ2-7	CATSRDMGQGALYEQYF	TGTGCCACCAGCAGAGATATGGGACAGGGGGCCTTATACGAGCAGTACTTC
-	TRBV7-9	-	TRBJ1-1	CASREGVTEAFF	TGTGCCAGCCGGGAGGGAGTCACTGAAGCTTTCTTT
-	TRBV14	-	TRBJ1-1	CASSRGLNTEAFF	TGTGCCAGCAGTCGAGGGTTGAACACTGAAGCTTTCTTT
TRBD2	TRBV7-4	-	TRBJ2-5	CASSITGTSGRVRQETQYF	TGTGCCAGCAGCATAACCGGGACTAGCGGGAGGGTACGGCAAGAGACCCAGTACTTC
-	TRBV5-1	-	TRBJ1-4	CASSLGGGAHEKLFF	TGCGCCAGCAGCTTGGGAGGAGGGGCTCATGAAAAACTGTTTTTT
TRBD1	TRBV7-6	-	TRBJ2-6	CASSLEVGQGASGANVLTF	TGTGCCAGCAGCTTGGAAGTAGGACAGGGCGCCTCTGGGGCCAACGTCCTGACTTTC
-	TRBV11-2	-	TRBJ1-6	CASSSWKIGGSPLHF	TGTGCCAGCAGCTCGTGGAAAATTGGGGGGTCACCCCTCCACTTT
TRBD2	TRBV7-8	-	TRBJ2-7	CASTLTLAGANEQYF	TGTGCCAGCACCCTTACACTAGCGGGAGCGAACGAGCAGTACTTC
TRBD2	TRBV18	-	TRBJ2-3	CASSPFVAGGTDTQYF	TGTGCCAGCTCACCCTTTGTCGCGGGAGGGACAGATACGCAGTATTTT
-	TRBV10-3	-	TRBJ1-1	CAIGAEKNTEAFF	TGTGCCATCGGGGCCGAGAAGAACACTGAAGCTTTCTTT
TRBD2	TRBV3-1/TRBV3-2	-	TRBJ2-1	CATSGLAGNNEQFF	TGTGCCACCAGCGGGCTAGCGGGAAACAATGAGCAGTTCTTC
-	TRBV5-1	-	TRBJ2-3	CASSLRPTSTDTQYF	TGCGCCAGCAGCTTGCGTCCTACTAGCACAGATACGCAGTATTTT
TRBD1	TRBV7-9	once	TRBJ1-4	CASSMGQLKNEKLFF	TGTGCCAGCAGCATGGGACAGCTTAAGAATGAAAAACTGTTTTTT
TRBD1	TRBV14	-	TRBJ2-1	CASSQGTGHVGEQFF	TGTGCCAGCAGCCAGGGGACAGGGCATGTGGGTGAGCAGTTCTTC
-	TRBV13	-	TRBJ1-2	CASSLAGGDYGYTF	TGTGCCAGCAGCTTAGCGGGGGGGGACTATGGCTACACCTTC